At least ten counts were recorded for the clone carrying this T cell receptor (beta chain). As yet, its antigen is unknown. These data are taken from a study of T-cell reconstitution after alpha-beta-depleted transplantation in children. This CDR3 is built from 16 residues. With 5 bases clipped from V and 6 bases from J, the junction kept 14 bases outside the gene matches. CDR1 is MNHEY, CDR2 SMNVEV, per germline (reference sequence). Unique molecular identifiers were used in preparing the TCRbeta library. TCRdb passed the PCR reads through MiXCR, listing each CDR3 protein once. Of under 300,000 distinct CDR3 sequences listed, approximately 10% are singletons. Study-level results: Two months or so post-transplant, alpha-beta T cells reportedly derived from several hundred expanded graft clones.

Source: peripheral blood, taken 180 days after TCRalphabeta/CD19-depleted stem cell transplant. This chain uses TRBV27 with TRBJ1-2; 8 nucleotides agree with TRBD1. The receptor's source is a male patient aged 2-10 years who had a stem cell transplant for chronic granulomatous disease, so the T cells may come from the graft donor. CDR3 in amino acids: CASSPKRTGLPHGYTF. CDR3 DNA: TGTGCCAGCAGTCCAAAGAGGACAGGGCTCCCCCATGGCTACACCTTC.